This is a list of T cell receptor beta chains from one sample in a study of T cells in Graves' hyperthyroidism and ophthalmopathy. In TCRdb, the multiplex PCR reads were re-called with MiXCR into one record per CDR3 protein. There are about 210,000 distinct CDR3 sequences in the sample; about 16% occur only once, and about two fifths lies in the top ten. Sequenced sample: blood. These receptor sequences come from a man aged 40-50 years with Graves' hyperthyroidism. Both conserved end residues are part of each CDR3. A D gene is named only where the DNA matches it firmly.

J: TRBJ1-4; D: TRBD1; V: TRBV7-2; length: 16; CDR3: CASSLQSGQGGEKLFF
J: TRBJ2-1; D: TRBD2; V: TRBV28; length: 16; CDR3: CASRPRPGLASPGQFF
J: TRBJ2-2; D: NA; V: TRBV7-6; length: 17; CDR3: CASRESELATDTGELFF
J: TRBJ2-5; D: TRBD1; V: TRBV6-2/TRBV6-3; length: 16; CDR3: CASGVLGSNQGAWMYF
J: TRBJ2-3; D: NA; V: TRBV11-2; length: 13; CDR3: CASSYPSTDTQYF
J: TRBJ2-1; D: NA; V: TRBV19; length: 13; CDR3: CASSTSAYNEQFF
J: TRBJ1-1; D: TRBD1; V: TRBV20-1; length: 15; CDR3: CSARSWQGARTEAFF
J: TRBJ1-4; D: TRBD1; V: TRBV30; length: 13; CDR3: CAWRGQGNEKLFF
J: TRBJ2-3; D: TRBD2; V: TRBV5-1; length: 15; CDR3: CASSLGTSNTDTQYF
J: TRBJ2-7; D: NA; V: TRBV5-1; length: 13; CDR3: CASSPGRSGEQYF
J: TRBJ2-2; D: TRBD1; V: TRBV28; length: 14; CDR3: CASMAGTGAGELFF
J: TRBJ1-1; D: NA; V: TRBV5-6; length: 14; CDR3: CASSLNMMNTEAFF
J: TRBJ1-3; D: NA; V: TRBV20-1; length: 13; CDR3: CSATRYSGNTIYF
J: TRBJ2-2; D: NA; V: TRBV20-1; length: 14; CDR3: CSAAGVVNTGELFF
J: TRBJ2-2; D: TRBD2; V: TRBV20-1; length: 16; CDR3: CSARDRRTSYTGELFF
J: TRBJ2-7; D: TRBD1; V: TRBV2; length: 14; CDR3: CASSAPGGGGEQYF
J: TRBJ2-3; D: TRBD2; V: TRBV7-2; length: 15; CDR3: CASSFLAGYTDTQYF
J: TRBJ1-5; D: TRBD1; V: TRBV9; length: 15; CDR3: CASSAGQGSDQPQHF
J: TRBJ1-1; D: NA; V: TRBV6-1; length: 16; CDR3: CASSEVYDPRNTEAFF
J: TRBJ2-1; D: NA; V: TRBV19; length: 13; CDR3: CASSQEYPNEQFF
J: TRBJ2-7; D: TRBD2; V: TRBV20-1; length: 16; CDR3: CSARQLAGGSSYEQYF
J: TRBJ2-3; D: NA; V: TRBV7-2; length: 15; CDR3: CASSLAGLSTDTQYF
J: TRBJ2-5; D: NA; V: TRBV7-9; length: 13; CDR3: CASSPRDGWIKYF
J: TRBJ2-7; D: NA; V: TRBV7-9; length: 14; CDR3: CASSLWAIPHEQYF
J: TRBJ2-7; D: TRBD1; V: TRBV5-1; length: 14; CDR3: CASSDDRGPGEQYF
J: TRBJ2-3; D: NA; V: TRBV5-1; length: 15; CDR3: CASSFNPMGTDTQYF
J: TRBJ2-1; D: NA; V: TRBV28; length: 14; CDR3: CASSPLNLYNEQFF
J: TRBJ2-1; D: TRBD2; V: TRBV5-1; length: 15; CDR3: CASSLLSGGYNEQFF
J: TRBJ2-1; D: NA; V: TRBV9; length: 15; CDR3: CASSVDGRVGNEQFF
J: TRBJ1-5; D: NA; V: TRBV6-2/TRBV6-3; length: 13; CDR3: CASMGNPNQPQHF
J: TRBJ1-5; D: NA; V: TRBV28; length: 18; CDR3: CASSLRPLVRHPGQPQHF
J: TRBJ2-1; D: TRBD1; V: TRBV3-1; length: 15; CDR3: CASSHRDRDKNEQFF
J: TRBJ2-7; D: TRBD1; V: TRBV28; length: 13; CDR3: CASSPDRGLEQYF
J: TRBJ1-6; D: NA; V: TRBV28; length: 15; CDR3: CASWEDNSYNSPLHF
J: TRBJ2-7; D: NA; V: TRBV4-2; length: 15; CDR3: CASSHEETRPYEQYF
J: TRBJ2-5; D: NA; V: TRBV3-1; length: 15; CDR3: CASSQRGLGGETQYF
J: TRBJ1-2; D: TRBD1; V: TRBV5-4; length: 15; CDR3: CASSLPGGQGHGYTF
J: TRBJ2-3; D: NA; V: TRBV5-1; length: 13; CDR3: CASSQASTDTQYF
J: TRBJ1-2; D: NA; V: TRBV7-9; length: 15; CDR3: CASSFSTEGGTGYTF
J: TRBJ1-2; D: TRBD1; V: TRBV4-1; length: 16; CDR3: CASSHTTTKTGYGYTF
J: TRBJ2-7; D: TRBD1; V: TRBV4-3; length: 16; CDR3: CASSAYAGQGYTEQYF
J: TRBJ1-2; D: NA; V: TRBV6-1; length: 16; CDR3: CASTADRRGGPYGYTF
J: TRBJ2-7; D: NA; V: TRBV11-3; length: 14; CDR3: CASSPTQTAYEQYF